This T cell receptor (beta chain) comes out of a study of OX40 agonist ivuxolimab in advanced cancers. The method was immunoSEQ multiplex PCR; TCRdb's version includes in-frame clones alone and lacks a portion of them. The sample carries around 66,000 clones, 85% to 90% recorded once. In the case of this clone: Its antigen is as yet unknown.

Peripheral blood came from all dose cohorts at three timepoints. The V gene end was trimmed by 8 bases and the J gene end by 6 bases; junction bases not matched to a gene: 11. The germline V gene encodes CDR1 MDHEN and CDR2 SYDVKM. The CDR3 sequence is 15 residues long. Whole-study findings and limits: CD8+ T cells averaged more expanded clones than CD4+. The antigens recognized by the expanded peripheral T cells, that is their antigen specificity, were not determined.

The sequence was collected from an adult with an advanced solid tumor such as melanoma, head and neck, liver or kidney cancer. This specimen was CD4+ or CD8+ T cells sorted from blood, taken in a trial of the OX40 agonist ivuxolimab. The rearrangement uses TRBV28 and TRBJ2-2; 8 bases are a match to TRBD2. CDR3 in amino acids: CASRTSGGVAGELFF. The CDR3 DNA is TGTGCCAGCCGGACCTCGGGAGGGGTGGCCGGGGAGCTGTTTTTT.